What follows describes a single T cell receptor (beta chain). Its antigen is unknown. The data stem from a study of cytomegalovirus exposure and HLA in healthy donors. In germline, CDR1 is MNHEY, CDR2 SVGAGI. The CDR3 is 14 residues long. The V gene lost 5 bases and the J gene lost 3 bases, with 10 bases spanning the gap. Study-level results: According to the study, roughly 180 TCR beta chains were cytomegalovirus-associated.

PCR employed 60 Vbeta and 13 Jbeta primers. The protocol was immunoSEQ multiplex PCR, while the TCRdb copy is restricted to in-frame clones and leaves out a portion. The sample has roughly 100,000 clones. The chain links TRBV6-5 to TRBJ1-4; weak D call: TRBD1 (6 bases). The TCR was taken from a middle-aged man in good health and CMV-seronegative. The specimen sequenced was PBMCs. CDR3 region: CASSTQGPNEKLFF. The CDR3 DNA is TGTGCCAGCAGTACACAGGGACCTAATGAAAAACTGTTTTTT.